The following is a TCR beta chain sequence with its context. Depths of 1 in 200,000 to 1 in 1 million T cells were the sequencing target. Clones were sequenced by immunoSEQ multiplex PCR, and TCRdb holds only the in-frame ones, with some missing. The table shows approximately 84,000 clones, with 86% occurring only once. The data are from a study of cytotoxic CD8 clonotypes in ibrutinib-treated CLL. Across the study: Outcomes included 24 partial and 2 complete responses; after median roughly 70 months, roughly 15 stayed remitted and about 12 progressed.

V shed 2 bases and J 11 bases; nucleotides not matched to a gene: 8. Germline V gene sequence: CDR1 SEHNR, CDR2 FQNEAQ (reference sequence). This CDR3 is built from 13 residues. Sequencing used PBMCs, obtained before ibrutinib treatment. The TCR sequence derives from a human donor with chronic lymphocytic leukemia. The chain employs TRBV7-9 and TRBJ1-1; 7 nucleotides line up with TRBD1. CDR3 protein: CASSLPGTEKAFF. The CDR3 nucleotides are TGTGCCAGCAGCTTACCGGGGACAGAAAAGGCTTTCTTT.